This is a list of T cell receptor beta chains from one sample in a study of T cell clones after liver transplantation. Profiling relied on immunoSEQ multiplex PCR, and the TCRdb table lists in-frame clones only, not all of them. Of 77,000 or so clones listed, 75% to 90% are singletons. This material consisted of CD4+ T cells from blood, taken 12 months after liver transplant. These TCRs come from a human patient who received a liver transplant. A share of the T cells may be of graft donor origin. Each CDR3 is given with its conserved first and last residue. D genes are given only for firm matches. Only some rows state a clone size, as once, few, many or a class for expanded clones.

d_call	v_call	clone_size	j_call	cdr3_aa	cdr3_nt
NA	TRBV21-1	once	TRBJ2-5	CASSKAPRTRFGPAEQETQYF	TGTGCCAGCAGCAAAGCGCCCCGGACTAGATTCGGCCCAGCGGAACAAGAGACCCAGTACTTC
TRBD1	TRBV5-4	NA	TRBJ2-7	CASTRTGGTYEQYF	TGTGCCAGCACCCGGACAGGCGGAACCTACGAGCAGTACTTC
NA	TRBV9	NA	TRBJ2-3	CASSKGNADTQYF	TGTGCCAGCAGCAAGGGGAACGCAGATACGCAGTATTTT
NA	TRBV6-5	NA	TRBJ2-7	CASRARGANEQYF	TGTGCCAGCAGGGCCCGAGGGGCGAACGAGCAGTACTTC
TRBD2	TRBV7-8	NA	TRBJ2-7	CASSSRAGGPNEQYF	TGTGCCAGCAGTTCCCGAGCGGGAGGGCCCAACGAGCAGTACTTC
TRBD2	TRBV5-1	once	TRBJ2-5	CASSSHMGLAGDFQETQYF	TGCGCCAGCAGCTCGCATATGGGACTAGCGGGGGATTTCCAAGAGACCCAGTACTTC
NA	TRBV29-1	NA	TRBJ2-1	CSFLWGTLYNEQFF	TGCAGCTTCCTATGGGGGACCTTATACAATGAGCAGTTCTTC
TRBD2	TRBV6-5	NA	TRBJ2-7	CASSSGGRSEQYF	TGTGCCAGCAGTTCGGGGGGACGCTCCGAGCAGTACTTC
NA	TRBV11-3	NA	TRBJ1-1	CASSLAPDTEAFF	TGTGCCAGCAGCCTGGCGCCCGACACTGAAGCTTTCTTT
NA	TRBV19	NA	TRBJ1-5	CASTTDRYSNQPQHF	TGTGCCAGTACTACGGACAGATATAGCAATCAGCCCCAGCATTTT
TRBD2	TRBV28	NA	TRBJ2-3	CASRSLAGGNTDTQYF	TGTGCCAGCAGGTCACTAGCGGGAGGTAACACAGATACGCAGTATTTT
NA	TRBV6-5	NA	TRBJ1-1	CASRTPVGEAFF	TGTGCCAGCAGGACCCCGGTTGGTGAAGCTTTCTTT
NA	TRBV19	NA	TRBJ1-1	CASSRRQITEAFF	TGTGCCAGTAGTAGGAGGCAGATCACTGAAGCTTTCTTT
NA	TRBV5-1	NA	TRBJ1-5	CASSLEGDRNQPQHF	TGCGCCAGCAGCTTGGAAGGGGACCGCAATCAGCCCCAGCATTTT
TRBD2	TRBV5-1	few	TRBJ2-7	CASSLNSGTPLEQYF	TGCGCCAGCAGCTTAAATAGCGGGACGCCACTCGAGCAGTACTTC
NA	TRBV11-3	NA	TRBJ2-1	CASSPRVGEQFF	TGTGCCAGCAGCCCCAGGGTAGGTGAGCAGTTCTTC
NA	TRBV28	NA	TRBJ1-1	CASGPAGGDTEAFF	TGTGCCAGCGGTCCGGCTGGGGGCGACACTGAAGCTTTCTTT
TRBD1	TRBV19	NA	TRBJ2-6	CASIAHRTGDGRGANVLTF	TGTGCCAGTATCGCCCACAGGACAGGGGACGGTCGGGGGGCCAACGTCCTGACTTTC
NA	TRBV11-3	NA	TRBJ2-7	CASSLSGSSYEQYF	TGTGCCAGCAGCTTATCAGGGAGCTCCTACGAGCAGTACTTC
NA	TRBV7-2	NA	TRBJ2-5	CASSLGWVGETQYF	TGTGCCAGCAGCTTAGGATGGGTGGGGGAGACCCAGTACTTC
TRBD2	TRBV18	NA	TRBJ2-1	CASSRGLAGFDEQFF	TGTGCCAGCTCGCGGGGACTAGCGGGTTTCGATGAGCAGTTCTTC
NA	TRBV28	NA	TRBJ2-2	CASRDFSNTGELFF	TGTGCCAGCAGGGACTTTTCTAACACCGGGGAGCTGTTTTTT
NA	TRBV29-1	NA	TRBJ2-3	CSVVDRKPTDTQYF	TGCAGCGTTGTGGACAGAAAGCCCACAGATACGCAGTATTTT
NA	TRBV5-1	NA	TRBJ2-7	CASSPTPSGSGSYEQYF	TGCGCCAGCAGCCCCACCCCTTCGGGTAGCGGATCCTACGAGCAGTACTTC
NA	TRBV5-1	NA	TRBJ2-3	CASSLDGRITDTQYF	TGCGCCAGCAGCTTGGATGGCAGGATCACAGATACGCAGTATTTT
TRBD1	TRBV7-9	NA	TRBJ1-2	CASTPDRENGYTF	TGTGCCAGCACCCCGGACAGGGAAAATGGCTACACCTTC
NA	TRBV5-1	NA	TRBJ2-1	CASSSGTLAAEQFF	TGCGCCAGCAGCTCCGGGACTTTAGCGGCTGAGCAGTTCTTC
TRBD1	TRBV6-1	NA	TRBJ2-7	CASSDPGTGSYEQYF	TGTGCCAGCAGTGACCCCGGGACAGGGAGCTACGAGCAGTACTTC
NA	TRBV2	NA	TRBJ1-2	CASSESPVEPNGGGYTF	TGTGCCAGCAGTGAATCCCCCGTGGAGCCAAACGGAGGGGGCTACACCTTC
TRBD1	TRBV7-2	NA	TRBJ1-5	CASSPIQGVNQPQHF	TGTGCCAGCAGCCCAATACAGGGGGTCAATCAGCCCCAGCATTTT
NA	TRBV4-1	NA	TRBJ2-5	CASSRYGVARGQETQYF	TGCGCCAGCAGCCGCTACGGGGTGGCTCGGGGGCAAGAGACCCAGTACTTC
NA	TRBV18	NA	TRBJ2-2	CASSPAVTNTGELFF	TGTGCCAGCTCACCCGCGGTTACGAACACCGGGGAGCTGTTTTTT
TRBD1	TRBV7-6	NA	TRBJ1-1	CASSPRQGMNTEAFF	TGTGCCAGCAGTCCCAGACAGGGGATGAACACTGAAGCTTTCTTT
NA	TRBV7-9	NA	TRBJ2-1	CASRAGDKHEQFF	TGTGCCAGCCGGGCCGGGGACAAGCATGAGCAGTTCTTC
NA	TRBV21-1	NA	TRBJ2-1	CASSKAVAGGSHEQFF	NA
NA	TRBV11-2	NA	TRBJ1-2	CASSPGLTYGYTF	TGTGCCAGCAGTCCGGGCCTCACCTATGGCTACACCTTC
TRBD2	TRBV7-9	NA	TRBJ2-5	CASSTRTSGRRRETQYF	TGTGCCAGCAGCACCAGGACTAGCGGGAGAAGGCGAGAGACCCAGTACTTC
NA	TRBV19	NA	TRBJ2-7	CASSDRTAYEQYF	TGTGCCAGTTCAGACAGGACGGCCTACGAGCAGTACTTC
TRBD2	TRBV9	NA	TRBJ2-1	CASSTLAGVSGNEQFF	TGTGCCAGCAGCACCTTAGCGGGAGTCTCGGGGAATGAGCAGTTCTTC
TRBD2	TRBV28	NA	TRBJ2-7	CASSLLTSGRVQYF	TGTGCCAGCAGTTTGTTGACTAGCGGGAGAGTCCAGTACTTC
TRBD2	TRBV4-1	NA	TRBJ2-1	CASTLYLAGYNEQFF	TGCGCCAGCACCCTATATCTAGCGGGGTACAATGAGCAGTTCTTC
NA	TRBV7-2	NA	TRBJ1-5	CASSSFYVGNQPQHF	TGTGCCAGCAGCTCTTTCTATGTGGGCAATCAGCCCCAGCATTTT
NA	TRBV9	NA	TRBJ2-7	CASSVAAGDYEQYF	TGTGCCAGCAGCGTAGCGGCAGGGGACTACGAGCAGTACTTC
TRBD2	TRBV5-1	NA	TRBJ2-6	CASSFASGSSGANVLTF	TGCGCCAGCAGCTTTGCTAGCGGGAGCTCTGGGGCCAACGTCCTGACTTTC
NA	TRBV5-1	once	TRBJ2-4	CASSLSYTGKDIQYF	TGCGCCAGCAGCCTATCCTACACAGGGAAGGACATTCAGTACTTC
NA	TRBV7-9	NA	TRBJ1-1	CASSFSGGNTEAFF	TGTGCCAGCAGCTTCTCCGGAGGTAACACTGAAGCTTTCTTT
TRBD2	TRBV2	NA	TRBJ2-3	CASRLGLAGPWDTQYF	TGTGCCAGCAGATTGGGACTAGCGGGACCATGGGATACGCAGTATTTT
TRBD2	TRBV28	NA	TRBJ2-7	CASRVGGGAGAYEQYF	TGTGCCAGCAGGGTCGGCGGGGGTGCGGGGGCCTACGAGCAGTACTTC
NA	TRBV5-1	few	TRBJ2-7	CASSLGGGSYEQYF	TGCGCCAGCAGCTTGGGTGGCGGCTCCTACGAGCAGTACTTC
NA	TRBV19	few	TRBJ1-5	CASSIEEGKPQHF	TGTGCCAGTAGTATAGAGGAGGGGAAACCCCAGCATTTT